One and the same sample provided the 18 T cell receptor beta chains below, sequenced in a study of shared clonotypes between healthy human individuals. Sequencing used immunoSEQ multiplex PCR; TCRdb keeps in-frame clones, though not all of them. The sample has around 2,000,000 clones, 95% seen once; the top ten hold more than 0.1%. Source material: naive CD4+ T cells sorted from blood. Subset meaning: CD45RA+ positively selected. The source of these receptors is a man aged 18 to 35 in good health.

The gene calls are TRBV6-5 and TRBJ2-7; D is possibly TRBD1 (6 bases). Germline-derived CDR1 and CDR2 are MNHEY and SVGAGI. The CDR3 totals 14 residues. V lost 5 bases to trimming and J lost 3 bases, with 14 bases between them. The CDR3 is CASSPHLQGYEQYF. The DNA for the CDR3 is TGTGCCAGCAGTCCTCATTTACAGGGCTACGAGCAGTACTTC.

This chain links TRBV7-8 with TRBJ2-1; 8 positions agree with TRBD2. The germline V gene encodes CDR1 SGHVS and CDR2 FQNEAQ. The CDR3 extends over 16 amino acids. V was pared by 0 bases and J by 2 bases, with 3 bases of the junction left unmatched. The CDR3 DNA reads as TGTGCCAGCAGCTTAGCGGCGGGAGGCCCCTACAATGAGCAGTTCTTC. Translation: CASSLAAGGPYNEQFF.

The chain joins TRBV6-6 to TRBJ2-7, with D unresolved. The CDR3 contains 14 residues. Germline CDR1 is MNHNY and CDR2 is SVGAGI (reference sequence). Between the trimmed V and J ends, which lost 5 bases and 3 bases, there was a span of 14 bases. The DNA of the CDR3 is TGTGCCAGCAGTGACCATGTAAGGGTCTACGAGCAGTACTTC. This encodes CASSDHVRVYEQYF.

The chain combines TRBV30 with TRBJ2-3; 7 bases are shared with TRBD2. The CDR3 is made up of 19 amino acids. Trimming at V came to 2 bases and at J to 3 bases, leaving 20 bases not matched to a gene. Germline V gives CDR1 GTSNPN, CDR2 SVGIG (reference sequence). The CDR3: CAWSSPPGVAGAKTDTQYF. The CDR3 DNA is TGTGCCTGGAGTAGCCCTCCCGGAGTAGCGGGTGCCAAAACAGATACGCAGTATTTT.

This chain connects TRBV5-1 to TRBJ1-6; D gene ambiguous. From germline, CDR1 is SGHRS and CDR2 YFSETQ. The CDR3 covers 15 residues. V was trimmed by 0 bases and J by 12 bases, leaving 16 bases between them. CDR3 sequence reads: CASSLGTVQNEPLHF. CDR3 nucleotide sequence: TGCGCCAGCAGCTTGGGGACCGTGCAAAATGAACCCCTCCACTTT. Full variable domain (rest looked up from reference TRBV5-1 and TRBJ1-6): KAGVTQTPRYLIKTRGQQVTLSCSPISGHRSVSWYQQTPGQGLQFLFEYFSETQRNKGNFPGRFSGRQFSNSRSEMNVSTLELGDSALYLCASSLGTVQNEPLHFGNGTRLTVT.

This clone was recorded once. The V gene is TRBV12-5, the J gene TRBJ2-7, with 9 bases that match TRBD1. Trimming cost V 5 bases and J 2 bases; bases outside gene matches: 4. This CDR3 has 14 residues. CDR1 is LGHNT and CDR2 is FRNRAP in the germline V gene. The CDR3 loop reads CASGGQGPAYEQYF. In nucleotides, the CDR3 is TGTGCTAGTGGTGGACAGGGGCCGGCCTACGAGCAGTACTTC.

This sequence joins TRBV27 and TRBJ2-7, with TRBD2 identical over 14 bases. The CDR3 is 21 amino acids. Germline assignment: CDR1 MNHEY and CDR2 SMNVEV (reference sequence). The J segment lost 2 bases and the V segment lost 0 bases, leaving 15 bases of the junction unmatched. The CDR3 spells CASSLSGGPGLAGVGAYEQYF. The CDR3 DNA reads as TGTGCCAGCAGTTTATCGGGAGGGCCGGGACTAGCGGGAGTGGGGGCCTACGAGCAGTACTTC.

This clone has a single count. The chain carries TRBV5-4 and TRBJ1-1; D may be TRBD1 (5 bases). Per germline, CDR1 SGHNT and CDR2 YYREEE (reference sequence). Trimming took off 2 bases at V and 4 bases at J, with 15 bases between the two ends. CDR3 length: 15 residues. DNA of the CDR3: TGTGCCAGCAGCTTCAACAGGTGGCAGGGCACTGAAGCTTTCTTT. This encodes CASSFNRWQGTEAFF.

As to this clone: The sample contains more than one DNA sequence encoding this CDR3. The chain employs TRBV5-1 and TRBJ2-1; 10 nucleotides match TRBD1. Germline V lookup: CDR1 SGHRS, CDR2 YFSETQ. J gave up 3 bases and V 3 bases, and 3 bases lay outside the gene matches. The CDR3 has 15 residues. The CDR3 loop is CASSWGQGSYNEQFF. The DNA of the CDR3 is TGCGCCAGCAGCTGGGGACAGGGGAGCTACAATGAGCAGTTCTTC.

The rearrangement uses TRBV11-2 and TRBJ2-7, with 8 bases fitting TRBD1. Germline V gene lookup returns CDR1 SGHAT and CDR2 FQNNGV. Germline trimming cut 5 bases from V and 2 bases from J; bases unmatched to any gene: 8. This CDR3 is 15 amino acids long. The CDR3 is CASSHRDRITYEQYF. The CDR3 DNA sequence: TGTGCCAGCAGCCACCGGGACAGGATTACCTACGAGCAGTACTTC.

In this sample, this clone turned up once. The chain employs TRBV5-4 and TRBJ1-4; no reliable D call. Between the trimmed V and J ends, which lost 0 bases and 0 bases, there was a span of 9 bases. The length of the CDR3 is 16 residues. Germline-derived CDR1 and CDR2 are SGHNT and YYREEE (reference sequence). The CDR3 is CASSLGPLSTNEKLFF. The DNA for the CDR3 is TGTGCCAGCAGCTTGGGACCCTTATCAACTAATGAAAAACTGTTTTTT.

V and J are TRBV7-2 and TRBJ2-1; a possible D gene is TRBD2 (5 bases). V was cut by 1 base and J by 7 bases, with 11 bases left in between. The CDR3 sequence is 14 residues long. Germline CDR1 is SGHTA and CDR2 is FQGNSA. DNA for the CDR3: TGTGCCAGCAGCTTAGTTGCGGGCCCAAATGAGCAGTTCTTC. Protein product: CASSLVAGPNEQFF.

For this clone: The sample contains more than one DNA sequence encoding this CDR3. V usage is TRBV27 and J usage is TRBJ2-7; 13 bases are shared with TRBD2. The ends lost 4 bases at V and 2 bases at J; junction bases unmatched: 2. The CDR3 has 15 residues. The germline V gene encodes CDR1 MNHEY and CDR2 SMNVEV (reference sequence). This CDR3 reads CASSSGLAGTYEQYF. CDR3 nucleotides: TGTGCCAGCAGTTCGGGACTAGCGGGAACCTACGAGCAGTACTTC.

As to this clone: At one boundary the junction diverges from the germline segment, which might be a read error. This sequence joins TRBV5-1 and TRBJ2-2; D gene uncertain. The CDR3 is 15 residues long. Germline V gene sequence: CDR1 SGHRS, CDR2 YFSETQ. The CDR3 reads CASTLNIPNTGELFF. The CDR3 nucleotides read TGCGCCAGCACCTTGAACATACCGAACACCGGGGAGCTGTTTTTT.

Concerning this clone itself: Different DNA sequences within this sample yield the same CDR3. V usage is TRBV5-6 and J usage is TRBJ2-2, with 11 positions matching TRBD2. The CDR3 extends over 16 amino acids. Germline-derived CDR1 and CDR2 are SGHDT and YYEEEE. The V and J ends lost 4 bases and 4 bases, in that order; junction bases with no gene match: 6. In nucleotides, the CDR3 is TGTGCCAGCAGCCTACTAGCGGGAGTAGGCACCGGGGAGCTGTTTTTT. It translates to CASSLLAGVGTGELFF.

This sequence joins TRBV11-3 and TRBJ2-1, with 11 nucleotides matching TRBD2. This CDR3 contains 14 residues. CDR1 is SGHNT and CDR2 is YENEEA in the germline V gene. The V gene end was trimmed by 5 bases and the J gene end by 10 bases; junction bases not matched to a gene: 7. Here the CDR3 DNA reads TGTGCCAGCAGCCTACTAGCGGGAGAAGGCGAGCAGTTCTTC. Protein sequence: CASSLLAGEGEQFF.

The chain is built from TRBV6-5 and TRBJ1-5; the D gene is possibly TRBD1 (6 bases). The ends were cut back, 7 bases at V and 3 bases at J, with 13 bases in the middle. The CDR3 length is 14 residues. Looked up from germline, CDR1 is MNHEY and CDR2 is SVGAGI. The CDR3 nucleotides read TGTGCCAGCACCCCGACAGGCTTCAATCAGCCCCAGCATTTT. Protein sequence: CASTPTGFNQPQHF.

The chain recombines TRBV5-1 with TRBJ2-7, with 8 positions matching TRBD1. The junction had 7 bases not matched to a gene; V was cut back by 3 bases and J by 5 bases. The V gene's germline CDR1 is SGHRS and CDR2 YFSETQ. The CDR3 is 14 residues long. The CDR3 reads CASSSRTGYDEQYF. The CDR3 DNA reads as TGCGCCAGCAGCTCCCGGACAGGGTACGACGAGCAGTACTTC.